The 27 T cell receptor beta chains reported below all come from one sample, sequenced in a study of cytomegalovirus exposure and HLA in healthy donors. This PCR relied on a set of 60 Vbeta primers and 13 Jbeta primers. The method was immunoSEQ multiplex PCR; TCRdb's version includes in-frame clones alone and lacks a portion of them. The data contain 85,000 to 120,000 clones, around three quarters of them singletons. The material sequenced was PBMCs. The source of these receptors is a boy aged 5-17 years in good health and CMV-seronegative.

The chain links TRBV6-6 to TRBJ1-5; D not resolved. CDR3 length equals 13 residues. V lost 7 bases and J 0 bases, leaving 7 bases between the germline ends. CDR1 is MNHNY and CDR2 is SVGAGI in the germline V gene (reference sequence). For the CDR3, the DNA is TGTGCCAGCAAGGAGTATAGCAATCAGCCCCAGCATTTT. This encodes CASKEYSNQPQHF.

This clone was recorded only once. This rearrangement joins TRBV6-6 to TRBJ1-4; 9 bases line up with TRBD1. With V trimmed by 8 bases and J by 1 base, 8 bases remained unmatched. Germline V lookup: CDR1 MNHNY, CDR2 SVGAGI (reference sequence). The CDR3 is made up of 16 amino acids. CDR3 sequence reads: CASHRGQGKTNEKLFF. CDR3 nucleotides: TGTGCCAGCCACAGGGGGCAGGGTAAAACTAATGAAAAACTGTTTTTT.

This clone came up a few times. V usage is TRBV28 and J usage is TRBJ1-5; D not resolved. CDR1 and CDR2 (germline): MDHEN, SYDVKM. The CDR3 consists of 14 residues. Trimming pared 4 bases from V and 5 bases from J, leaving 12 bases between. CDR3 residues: CASSSPYFDQPQHF. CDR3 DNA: TGTGCCAGCAGTTCTCCTTATTTCGATCAGCCCCAGCATTTT.

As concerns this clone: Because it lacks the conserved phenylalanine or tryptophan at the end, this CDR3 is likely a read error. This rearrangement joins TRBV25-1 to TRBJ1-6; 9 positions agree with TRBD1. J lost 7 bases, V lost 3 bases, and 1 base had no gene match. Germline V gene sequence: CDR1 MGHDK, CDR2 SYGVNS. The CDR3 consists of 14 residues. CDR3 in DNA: TGTGCCAGCAGTGATGACAGGGGGAATTCACCCCTCCACGTT. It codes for CASSDDRGNSPLHV.

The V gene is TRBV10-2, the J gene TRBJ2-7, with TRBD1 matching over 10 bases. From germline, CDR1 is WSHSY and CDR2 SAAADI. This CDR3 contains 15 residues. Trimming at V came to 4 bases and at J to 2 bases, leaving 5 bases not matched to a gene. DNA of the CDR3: TGCGCCAGCAGTGTACGAGGGACAGGGGCCTACGAGCAGTACTTC. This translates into CASSVRGTGAYEQYF.

The CDR3 region is CASSREDSGGNTIYF. In DNA form, the CDR3 reads TGTGCCAGCAGCCGAGAAGATTCTGGTGGAAACACCATATATTTT. This chain links TRBV5-4 with TRBJ1-3; D ambiguous. In germline, CDR1 is SGHNT, CDR2 YYREEE (reference sequence). Trimming removed 4 bases from V and 3 bases from J, with 14 bases in between. CDR3 length equals 15 residues.

Written as DNA, the CDR3 is TGTGCCAGCAGCGTCAACACCGTCGGGACAGGGGGACAGCCCCAGCATTTT. It codes for CASSVNTVGTGGQPQHF. V usage is TRBV5-6 and J usage is TRBJ1-5; 11 bases are shared with TRBD1. CDR1 SGHDT and CDR2 YYEEEE come from the germline V gene. J gave up 7 bases and V 4 bases, and 13 bases lay outside the gene matches. CDR3 length: 17 amino acids.

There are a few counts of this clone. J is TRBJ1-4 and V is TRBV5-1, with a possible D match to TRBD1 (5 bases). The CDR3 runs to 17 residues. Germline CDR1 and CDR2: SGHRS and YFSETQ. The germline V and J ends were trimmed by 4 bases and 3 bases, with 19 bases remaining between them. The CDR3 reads CASSLGEAASANEKLFF. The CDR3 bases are TGCGCCAGCAGCCTGGGGGAGGCCGCCAGTGCTAATGAAAAACTGTTTTTT.

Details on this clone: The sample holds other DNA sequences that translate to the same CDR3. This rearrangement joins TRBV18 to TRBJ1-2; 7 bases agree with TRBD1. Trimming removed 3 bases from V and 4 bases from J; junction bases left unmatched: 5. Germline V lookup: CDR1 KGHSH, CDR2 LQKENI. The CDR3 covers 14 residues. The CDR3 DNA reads TGTGCCAGCTCACCGGGCCGGGACAGCTATGGCTACACCTTC. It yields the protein CASSPGRDSYGYTF.

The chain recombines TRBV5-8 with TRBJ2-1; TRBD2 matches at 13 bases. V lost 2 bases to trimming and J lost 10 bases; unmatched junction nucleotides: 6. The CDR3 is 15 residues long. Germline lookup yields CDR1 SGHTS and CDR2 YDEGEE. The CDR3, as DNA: TGTGCCAGCAGCTTAACTAGCGGGGGGGCCAGAGAGCAGTTCTTC. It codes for CASSLTSGGAREQFF.

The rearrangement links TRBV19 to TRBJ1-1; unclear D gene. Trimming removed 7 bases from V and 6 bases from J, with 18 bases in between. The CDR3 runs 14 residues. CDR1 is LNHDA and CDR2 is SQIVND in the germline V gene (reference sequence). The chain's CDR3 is CASTALGGDAEAFF. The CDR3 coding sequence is TGTGCCAGTACTGCTTTAGGAGGTGACGCTGAAGCTTTCTTT.

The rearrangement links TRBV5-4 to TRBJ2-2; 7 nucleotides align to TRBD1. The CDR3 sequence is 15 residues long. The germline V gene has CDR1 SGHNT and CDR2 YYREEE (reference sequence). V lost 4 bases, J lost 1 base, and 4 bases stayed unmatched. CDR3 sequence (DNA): TGTGCCAGCAGCCCGGGACAGCAGAACACCGGGGAGCTGTTTTTT. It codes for CASSPGQQNTGELFF. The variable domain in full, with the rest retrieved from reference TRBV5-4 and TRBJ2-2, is ETGVTQSPTHLIKTRGQQVTLRCSSQSGHNTVSWYQQALGQGPQFIFQYYREEENGRGNFPPRFSGLQFPNYSSELNVNALELDDSALYLCASSPGQQNTGELFFGEGSRLTVL.

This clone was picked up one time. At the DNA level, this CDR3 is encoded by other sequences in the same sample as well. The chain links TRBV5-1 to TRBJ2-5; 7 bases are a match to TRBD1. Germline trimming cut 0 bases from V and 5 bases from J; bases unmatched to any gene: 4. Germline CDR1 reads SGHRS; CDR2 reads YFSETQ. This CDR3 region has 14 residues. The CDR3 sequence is CASSLVGGGETQYF. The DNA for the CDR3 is TGCGCCAGCAGCTTGGTAGGGGGCGGGGAGACCCAGTACTTC.

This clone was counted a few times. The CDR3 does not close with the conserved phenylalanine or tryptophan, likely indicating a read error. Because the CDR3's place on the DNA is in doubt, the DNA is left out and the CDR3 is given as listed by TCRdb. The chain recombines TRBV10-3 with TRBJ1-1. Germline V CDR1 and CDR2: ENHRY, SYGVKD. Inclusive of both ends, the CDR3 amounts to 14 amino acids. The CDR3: CAISGGFTRTEALV.

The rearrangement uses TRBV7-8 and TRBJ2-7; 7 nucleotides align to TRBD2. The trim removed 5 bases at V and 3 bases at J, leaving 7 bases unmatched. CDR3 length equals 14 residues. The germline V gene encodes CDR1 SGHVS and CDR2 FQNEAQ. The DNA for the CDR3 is TGTGCCAGCAGCAAAGCCGGGGGGAACTACGAGCAGTACTTC. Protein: CASSKAGGNYEQYF.

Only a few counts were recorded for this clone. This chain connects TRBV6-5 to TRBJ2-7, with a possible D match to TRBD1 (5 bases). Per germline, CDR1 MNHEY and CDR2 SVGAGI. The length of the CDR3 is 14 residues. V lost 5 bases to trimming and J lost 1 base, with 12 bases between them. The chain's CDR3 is CASSRAAGSYEQYF. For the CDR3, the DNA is TGTGCCAGCAGTCGGGCAGCAGGGTCCTACGAGCAGTACTTC.

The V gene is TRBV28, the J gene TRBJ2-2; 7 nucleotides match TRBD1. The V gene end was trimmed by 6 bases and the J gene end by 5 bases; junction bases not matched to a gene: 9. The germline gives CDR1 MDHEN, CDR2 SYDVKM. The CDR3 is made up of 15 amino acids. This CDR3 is CASSRTGAWTGELFF. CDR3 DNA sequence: TGTGCCAGCAGCCGAACAGGGGCATGGACCGGGGAGCTGTTTTTT.

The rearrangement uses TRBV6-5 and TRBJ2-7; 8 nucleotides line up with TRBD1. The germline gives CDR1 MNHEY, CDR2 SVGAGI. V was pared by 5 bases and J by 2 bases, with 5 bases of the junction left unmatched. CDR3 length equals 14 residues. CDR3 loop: CASSLGQATYEQYF. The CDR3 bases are TGTGCCAGCAGTCTGGGACAGGCAACCTACGAGCAGTACTTC.

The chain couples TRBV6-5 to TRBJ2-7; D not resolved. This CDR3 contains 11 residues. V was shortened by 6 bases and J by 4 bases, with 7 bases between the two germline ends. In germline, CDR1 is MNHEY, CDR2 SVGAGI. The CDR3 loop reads CASRSQYEQYF. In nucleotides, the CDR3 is TGTGCCAGCAGATCACAGTACGAGCAGTACTTC.

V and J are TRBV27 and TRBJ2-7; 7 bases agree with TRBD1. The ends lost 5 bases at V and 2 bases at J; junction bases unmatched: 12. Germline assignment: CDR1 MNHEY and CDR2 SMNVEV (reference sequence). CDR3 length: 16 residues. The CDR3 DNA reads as TGTGCCAGCAGTATATTCCGGGACAGAGGACCCTACGAGCAGTACTTC. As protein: CASSIFRDRGPYEQYF.

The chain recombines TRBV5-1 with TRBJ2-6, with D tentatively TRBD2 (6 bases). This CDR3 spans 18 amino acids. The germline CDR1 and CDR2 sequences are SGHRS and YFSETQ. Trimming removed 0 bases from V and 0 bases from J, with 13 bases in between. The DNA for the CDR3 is TGCGCCAGCAGCTTGGGGCCAGCGGGCAGCTCTGGGGCCAACGTCCTGACTTTC. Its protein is CASSLGPAGSSGANVLTF.

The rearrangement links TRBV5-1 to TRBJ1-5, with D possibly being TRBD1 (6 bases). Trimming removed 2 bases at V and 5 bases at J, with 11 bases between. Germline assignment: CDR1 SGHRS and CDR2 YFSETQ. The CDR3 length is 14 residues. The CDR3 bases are TGCGCCAGCAGCTTACAGGGAGGGGATCAGCCCCAGCATTTT. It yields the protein CASSLQGGDQPQHF.

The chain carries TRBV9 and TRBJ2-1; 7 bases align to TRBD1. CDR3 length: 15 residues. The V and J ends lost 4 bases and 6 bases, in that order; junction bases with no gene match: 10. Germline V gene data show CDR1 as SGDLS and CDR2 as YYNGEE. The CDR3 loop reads CASSPGQSARNEQFF. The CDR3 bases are TGTGCCAGCAGCCCGGGACAGAGCGCCCGCAATGAGCAGTTCTTC.

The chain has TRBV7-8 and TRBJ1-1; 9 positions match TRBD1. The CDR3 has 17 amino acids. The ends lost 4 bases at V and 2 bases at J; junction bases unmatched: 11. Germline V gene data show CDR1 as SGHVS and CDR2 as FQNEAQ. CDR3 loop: CASSSMVLDRGNTEAFF. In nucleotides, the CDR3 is TGTGCCAGCAGCTCCATGGTCCTGGACAGGGGAAACACTGAAGCTTTCTTT.

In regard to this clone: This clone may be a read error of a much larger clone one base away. This CDR3 is CASSGTSGSPDTQYF. CDR3 bases: TGTGCCAGCAGTGGGACTAGCGGGAGCCCAGATACGCAGTATTTT. The rearrangement joins TRBV6-1 to TRBJ2-3, with 13 bases lining up with TRBD2. V was clipped by 4 bases and J by 4 bases; unmatched bases: 2. The CDR3 contains 15 residues. Germline lookup yields CDR1 MNHNS and CDR2 SASEGT.

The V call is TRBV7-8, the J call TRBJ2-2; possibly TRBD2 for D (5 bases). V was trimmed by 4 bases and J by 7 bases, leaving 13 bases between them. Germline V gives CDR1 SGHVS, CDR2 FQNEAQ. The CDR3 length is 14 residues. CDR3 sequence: CASSSRGRSGELFF. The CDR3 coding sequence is TGTGCCAGCAGCTCCCGGGGTAGGAGCGGGGAGCTGTTTTTT.

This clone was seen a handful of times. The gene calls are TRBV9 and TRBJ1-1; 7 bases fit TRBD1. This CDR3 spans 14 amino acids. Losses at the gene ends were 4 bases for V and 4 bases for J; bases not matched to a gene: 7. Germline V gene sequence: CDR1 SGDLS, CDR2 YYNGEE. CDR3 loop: CASSPQGGSTEAFF. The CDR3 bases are TGTGCCAGCAGCCCCCAGGGGGGATCCACTGAAGCTTTCTTT.